The 15 T cell receptor beta chains listed next were all sequenced from one sample in a study of T cell responses to AZD1222 COVID-19 vaccine. Sequenced by immunoSEQ multiplex PCR; TCRdb stores in-frame clones only, minus some. This sample has about 170,000 clones; around 88% occur once, and the top ten carry less than 1.3%. This sample comprised peripheral blood, obtained 28 days after the second AZD1222 dose. These receptors were taken from an adult who received the AZD1222 COVID-19 vaccine.

This clone was detected once. This chain links TRBV12-1 with TRBJ1-5; the table assigns TRBD1, which was not confirmed against the DNA. TRBV12-1 is labeled a pseudogene. This CDR3 contains 17 residues. The CDR3 reads CASSLRDRVVQVQPQHF. The CDR3 DNA sequence: TGTGCCAGCAGCCTCCGGGACAGGGTAGTTCAGGTTCAGCCCCAGCATTTT.

The chain combines TRBV5-5 with TRBJ2-2; possibly TRBD1 for D (6 bases). CDR1 and CDR2 (germline): SGHKS, YYEKEE (reference sequence). Trimming stripped 2 bases from V and 4 bases from J, with 12 bases between. The CDR3 spans 15 residues. Here the CDR3 DNA reads TGTGCCAGCAGCTTCCAACAGGGTATCACCGGGGAGCTGTTTTTT. Protein sequence: CASSFQQGITGELFF.

This chain uses TRBV6-9 with TRBJ1-5; TRBD1 aligns across 7 bases. Germline-derived CDR1 and CDR2 are MNHGY and SVAAGI. Trimming cost V 2 bases and J 2 bases; bases outside gene matches: 0. The CDR3 is 14 amino acids. This chain's CDR3 is CASSYGQGNQPQHF. As DNA, the CDR3 is TGTGCCAGCAGTTATGGACAGGGCAATCAGCCCCAGCATTTT.

The chain is built from TRBV6-1 and TRBJ2-4; unclear D gene. V gave up 2 bases and J gave up 7 bases, with 12 bases separating them. CDR1 and CDR2 (germline): MNHNS, SASEGT. This CDR3 has 14 residues. In DNA, the CDR3 is TGTGCCAGCAGTGAAATGAGTGTGGGGAACATTCAGTACTTC. Its protein product is CASSEMSVGNIQYF.

The chain employs TRBV11-2 and TRBJ1-3; D remains unclear. V was shortened by 5 bases and J by 0 bases, with 11 bases between the two germline ends. The germline CDR1 and CDR2 sequences are SGHAT and FQNNGV. CDR3 length equals 15 residues. CDR3 coding DNA: TGTGCCAGCAGCCTAGGGCAGGTCTCTGGAAACACCATATATTTT. This encodes CASSLGQVSGNTIYF.

The J gene is TRBJ1-4, the V gene TRBV19; a possible D gene is TRBD1 (5 bases). The germline V gene encodes CDR1 LNHDA and CDR2 SQIVND (reference sequence). V lost 4 bases and J 8 bases, leaving 14 bases between the germline ends. The CDR3 is made up of 14 amino acids. The CDR3 sequence: CASSSGAGGEKLFF. DNA for the CDR3: TGTGCCAGTAGTAGCGGGGCCGGAGGGGAAAAACTGTTTTTT.

This clone has only a few counts. The J gene is TRBJ1-3, the V gene TRBV2; 7 bases are a match to TRBD1. The J segment lost 2 bases and the V segment lost 6 bases, leaving 7 bases of the junction unmatched. Germline V gives CDR1 SNHLY, CDR2 FYNNEI. This CDR3 is 15 amino acids long. The CDR3 sequence is CASRPLQGAGNTIYF. The CDR3 nucleotides are TGTGCCAGCAGACCCCTCCAGGGGGCTGGAAACACCATATATTTT.

The chain combines TRBV6-1 with TRBJ1-6; D might be TRBD1 (5 bases). The CDR3 sequence is 15 residues long. CDR1 is MNHNS, CDR2 SASEGT, per germline. V gave up 3 bases and J gave up 10 bases, with 16 bases separating them. The CDR3 region is CASSEIWVGVSPLHF. The CDR3 DNA follows: TGTGCCAGCAGTGAGATCTGGGTGGGGGTGTCACCCCTCCACTTT.

The CDR3: CASSFWDPGTGNTIYF. The CDR3 region has the DNA TGTGCCAGCAGCTTCTGGGATCCAGGAACTGGAAACACCATATATTTT. This chain connects TRBV5-6 to TRBJ1-3; D is ambiguous. Per germline, CDR1 SGHDT and CDR2 YYEEEE. V shed 2 bases and J shed 2 bases, with 14 bases lying between them. This CDR3 contains 16 residues.

J is TRBJ1-4 and V is TRBV5-4, with TRBD1 identical over 11 bases. The germline V gene has CDR1 SGHNT and CDR2 YYREEE (reference sequence). The trim removed 4 bases at V and 5 bases at J, leaving 4 bases unmatched. The CDR3 has 15 residues. DNA of the CDR3: TGTGCCAGCAGCGGACAGGGGGCTAAAAATGAAAAACTGTTTTTT. Its translation is CASSGQGAKNEKLFF.

The genes are TRBV6-1 and TRBJ2-4; TRBD2 is a possible D gene (5 bases). Germline V gives CDR1 MNHNS, CDR2 SASEGT. The ends were cut back, 0 bases at V and 8 bases at J, with 14 bases in the middle. The CDR3 loop spans 15 amino acids. In nucleotides, the CDR3 is TGTGCCAGCAGTGAAGCTGGCTCCGGAGGTGACATTCAGTACTTC. Its translation is CASSEAGSGGDIQYF.

The chain employs TRBV7-2 and TRBJ2-5, with D possibly TRBD1 on 6 matching bases. Germline loops: CDR1 SGHTA, CDR2 FQGNSA. Between the trimmed V and J ends, which lost 4 bases and 4 bases, there was a span of 13 bases. The CDR3 is 14 amino acids. CDR3 nucleotide sequence: TGTGCCAGCAGCTCACAGGGAGTTGGAGAGACCCAGTACTTC. This codes for CASSSQGVGETQYF.

This clone occurred many times. V and J are TRBV29-1 and TRBJ2-1, with TRBD2 matching 10 bases. The J segment lost 4 bases and the V segment lost 4 bases, leaving 4 bases of the junction unmatched. The CDR3 spans 14 residues. The germline CDR1 and CDR2 sequences are SQVTM and ANQGSEA. CDR3 DNA sequence: TGCAGCGTTGGGGTACTAGCGGGGTACAATGAGCAGTTCTTC. Translated, it gives CSVGVLAGYNEQFF.

The V and J genes are TRBV3-1 (or the pseudogene TRBV3-2) and TRBJ1-1; TRBD1 aligns across 8 bases. The V and J ends lost 7 bases and 1 base, in that order; junction bases with no gene match: 8. This CDR3 contains 15 residues. Germline values: CDR1 LGHDT, CDR2 YNNKEL (reference sequence). CDR3 amino acids: CASTPGGTSNTEAFF. Written as DNA, the CDR3 is TGTGCCAGCACCCCAGGGGGCACTTCGAACACTGAAGCTTTCTTT.

The CDR3 DNA sequence: TGCGCCAGCAGCCTGGAGTTCCCGGCCTATGGCTACACCTTC. It specifies CASSLEFPAYGYTF. The chain has TRBV5-1 and TRBJ1-2; D not certain. Trimming removed 4 bases at V and 4 bases at J, with 14 bases between. Germline V lookup: CDR1 SGHRS, CDR2 YFSETQ. This CDR3 region has 14 residues.